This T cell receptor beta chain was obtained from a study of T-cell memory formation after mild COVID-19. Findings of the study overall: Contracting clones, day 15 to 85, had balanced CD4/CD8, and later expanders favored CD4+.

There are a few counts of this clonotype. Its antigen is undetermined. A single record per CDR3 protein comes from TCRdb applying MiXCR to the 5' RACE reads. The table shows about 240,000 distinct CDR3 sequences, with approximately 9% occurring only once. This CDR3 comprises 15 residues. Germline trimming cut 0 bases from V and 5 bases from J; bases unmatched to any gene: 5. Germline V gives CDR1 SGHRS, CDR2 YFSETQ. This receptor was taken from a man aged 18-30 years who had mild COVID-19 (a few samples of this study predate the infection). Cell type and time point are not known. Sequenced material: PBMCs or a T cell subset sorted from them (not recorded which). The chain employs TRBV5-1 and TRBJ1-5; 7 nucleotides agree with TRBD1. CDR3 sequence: CASSLEGDSYQPQHF. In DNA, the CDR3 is TGCGCCAGCAGCTTGGAAGGGGACAGCTATCAGCCCCAGCATTTT. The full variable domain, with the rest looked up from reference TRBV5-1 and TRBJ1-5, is KAGVTQTPRYLIKTRGQQVTLSCSPISGHRSVSWYQQTPGQGLQFLFEYFSETQRNKGNFPGRFSGRQFSNSRSEMNVSTLELGDSALYLCASSLEGDSYQPQHFGDGTRLSIL.